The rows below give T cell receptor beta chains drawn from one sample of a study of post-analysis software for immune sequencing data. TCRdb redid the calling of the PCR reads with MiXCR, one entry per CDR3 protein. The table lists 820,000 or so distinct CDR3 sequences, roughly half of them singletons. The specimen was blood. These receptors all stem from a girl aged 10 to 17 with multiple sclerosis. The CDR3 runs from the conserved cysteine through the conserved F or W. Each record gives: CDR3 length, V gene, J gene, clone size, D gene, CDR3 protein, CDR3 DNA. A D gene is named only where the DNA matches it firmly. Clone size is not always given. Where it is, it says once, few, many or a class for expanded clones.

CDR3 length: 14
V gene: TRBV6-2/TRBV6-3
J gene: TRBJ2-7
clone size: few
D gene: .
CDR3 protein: CASSYYSQLYEQYF
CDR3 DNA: TGTGCCAGCAGTTACTACAGTCAACTCTACGAGCAGTACTTC

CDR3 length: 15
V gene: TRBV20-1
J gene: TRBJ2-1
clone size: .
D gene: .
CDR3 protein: CSASAWRASYNEQFF
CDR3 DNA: TGCAGTGCCAGTGCCTGGAGGGCCTCCTACAATGAGCAGTTCTTC

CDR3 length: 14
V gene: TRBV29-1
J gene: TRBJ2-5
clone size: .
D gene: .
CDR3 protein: CSVEVQGLQETQYF
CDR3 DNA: TGCAGCGTTGAAGTCCAGGGGTTACAAGAGACCCAGTACTTC

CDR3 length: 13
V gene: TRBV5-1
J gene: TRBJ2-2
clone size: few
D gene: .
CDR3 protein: CASSHGGTGELFF
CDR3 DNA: TGCGCCAGCAGCCACGGTGGAACCGGGGAGCTGTTTTTT

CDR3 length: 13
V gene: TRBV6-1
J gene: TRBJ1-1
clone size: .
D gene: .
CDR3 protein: CASSTAGWAEAFF
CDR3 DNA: TGTGCCAGCAGTACCGCTGGGTGGGCTGAAGCTTTCTTT

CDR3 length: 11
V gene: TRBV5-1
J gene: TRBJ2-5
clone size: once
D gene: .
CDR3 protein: CASRSSEAQYF
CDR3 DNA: TGCGCCAGCAGATCTTCGGAGGCCCAGTACTTC

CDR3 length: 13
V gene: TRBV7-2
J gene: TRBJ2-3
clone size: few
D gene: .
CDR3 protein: CASSLLGPDTQYF
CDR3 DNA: TGTGCCAGCAGCTTATTGGGACCAGATACGCAGTATTTT

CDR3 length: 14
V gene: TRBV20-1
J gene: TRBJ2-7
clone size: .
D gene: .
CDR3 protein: CSAPRQEGGYEQYF
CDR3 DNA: TGCAGTGCTCCGCGGCAGGAGGGGGGTTACGAGCAGTACTTC

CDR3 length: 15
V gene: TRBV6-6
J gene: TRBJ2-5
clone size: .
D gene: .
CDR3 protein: CASSYSERSGETQYF
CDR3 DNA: TGTGCCAGCAGTTACTCGGAACGATCCGGGGAGACCCAGTACTTC

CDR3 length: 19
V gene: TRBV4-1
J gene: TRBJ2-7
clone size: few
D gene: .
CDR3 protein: CASSQPPARGAIMDYEQYF
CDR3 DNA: TGCGCCAGCAGCCAACCCCCAGCACGGGGGGCGATCATGGATTACGAGCAGTACTTC

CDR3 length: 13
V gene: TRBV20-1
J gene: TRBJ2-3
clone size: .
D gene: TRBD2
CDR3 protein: CSGLAGDWDTQYF
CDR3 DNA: TGCAGTGGCCTAGCGGGAGATTGGGATACGCAGTATTTT

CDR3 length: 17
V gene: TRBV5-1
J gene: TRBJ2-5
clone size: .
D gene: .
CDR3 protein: CASSLGFGIPQRETQYF
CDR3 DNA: TGCGCCAGCAGCTTGGGTTTTGGTATCCCCCAGCGGGAGACCCAGTACTTC

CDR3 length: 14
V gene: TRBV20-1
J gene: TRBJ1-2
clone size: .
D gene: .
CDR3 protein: CSARDQGARGGYTF
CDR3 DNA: TGCAGTGCTAGAGATCAAGGGGCACGAGGAGGCTACACCTTC

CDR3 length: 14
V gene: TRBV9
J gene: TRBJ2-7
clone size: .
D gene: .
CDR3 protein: CASSAAPQDYEQYF
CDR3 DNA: TGTGCCAGCAGCGCGGCCCCACAGGATTACGAGCAGTACTTC

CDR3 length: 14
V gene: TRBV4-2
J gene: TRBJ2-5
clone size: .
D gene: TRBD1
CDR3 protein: CASSRQGVEETQYF
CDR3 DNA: TGTGCCAGCAGCCGGCAGGGGGTGGAAGAGACCCAGTACTTC

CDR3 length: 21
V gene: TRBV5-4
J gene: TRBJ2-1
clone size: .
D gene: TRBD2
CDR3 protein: CAGSPLIGTSGRGSSYNEQFF
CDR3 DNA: TGTGCCGGCAGTCCATTGATCGGGACTAGCGGGAGGGGGAGCTCCTACAATGAGCAGTTCTTC

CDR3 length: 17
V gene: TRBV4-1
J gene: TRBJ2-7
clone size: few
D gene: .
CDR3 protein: CASSLRGVPPSSYEQYF
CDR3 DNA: TGCGCCAGCAGCCTTAGGGGCGTACCACCCAGCTCCTACGAGCAGTACTTC

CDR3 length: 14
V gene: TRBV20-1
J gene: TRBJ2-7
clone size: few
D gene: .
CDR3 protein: CSARLQGGGYEQYF
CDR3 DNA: TGCAGTGCTAGATTACAGGGCGGCGGGTACGAGCAGTACTTC

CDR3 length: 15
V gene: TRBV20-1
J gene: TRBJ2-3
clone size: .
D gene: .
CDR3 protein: CSASGLASYTDTQYF
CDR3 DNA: TGCAGTGCTAGCGGCCTAGCATCTTACACAGATACGCAGTATTTT

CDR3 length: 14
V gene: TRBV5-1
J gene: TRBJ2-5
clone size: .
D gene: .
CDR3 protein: CASSFRSGEETQYF
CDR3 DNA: TGCGCCAGCAGCTTCAGATCGGGGGAAGAGACCCAGTACTTC